This TCR beta chain was recovered during a study of shared clonotypes between healthy human individuals. Study details: Aged between 18 and 49, the donors were two women and a few men. Three plates each covered CD4 naive and memory; CD8 naive two, CD8 memory one.

Trimming cost V 2 bases and J 4 bases; bases outside gene matches: 16. From germline, CDR1 is SGHRS and CDR2 YFSETQ. The CDR3 sequence is 18 residues long. On this clone: Antigen specificity is unknown.

Study-wide points: How much donors shared clonotypes was expected to be affected by sequencing depth.

Libraries were prepared by immunoSEQ multiplex PCR; TCRdb keeps only in-frame clonotypes and omits some of them. The sample records around 240,000 clones, about 65% being singletons. Sequencing used memory CD4+ T cells sorted from blood. Subset meaning: CD45RA-negative fraction. V is TRBV5-1 and J is TRBJ1-2, with TRBD1 identical over 8 bases. The sequence came from a man aged 25-40 years in good health. CDR3 protein: CASSLAGIRQGRGYGYTF. CDR3 nucleotide sequence: TGCGCCAGCAGCTTAGCGGGGATAAGACAGGGGCGCGGCTATGGCTACACCTTC.